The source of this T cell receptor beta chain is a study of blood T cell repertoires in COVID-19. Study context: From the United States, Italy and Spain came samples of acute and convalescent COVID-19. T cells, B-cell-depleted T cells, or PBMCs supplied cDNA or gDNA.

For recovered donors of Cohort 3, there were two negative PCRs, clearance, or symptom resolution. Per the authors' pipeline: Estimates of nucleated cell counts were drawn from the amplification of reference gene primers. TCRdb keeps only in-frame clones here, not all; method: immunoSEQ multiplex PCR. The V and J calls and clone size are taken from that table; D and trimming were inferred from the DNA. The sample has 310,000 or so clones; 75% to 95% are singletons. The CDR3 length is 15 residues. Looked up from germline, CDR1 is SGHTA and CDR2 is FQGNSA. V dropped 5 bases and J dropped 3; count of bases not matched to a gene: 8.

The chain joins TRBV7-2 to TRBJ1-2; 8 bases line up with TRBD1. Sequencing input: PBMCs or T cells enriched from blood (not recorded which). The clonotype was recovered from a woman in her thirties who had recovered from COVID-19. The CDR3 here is CASSATGDNYYGYTF. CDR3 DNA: TGTGCCAGCAGCGCGACAGGGGACAATTACTATGGCTACACCTTC. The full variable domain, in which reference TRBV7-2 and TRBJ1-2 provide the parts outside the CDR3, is GAGVSQSPSNKVTEKGKDVELRCDPISGHTALYWYRQSLGQGLEFLIYFQGNSAPDKSGLPSDRFSAERTGGSVSTLTIQRTQQEDSAVYLCASSATGDNYYGYTFGSGTRLTVV.